The 8 T cell receptor beta chains below all came from one sample that was sequenced in a study of shared clonotypes between healthy human individuals. The repertoire was sequenced with immunoSEQ multiplex PCR; TCRdb's copy has only in-frame clones and lacks some. The sample contains about 2.4 million clones, over 85% of which appear only once. The sequencing input was naive CD4+ T cells sorted from blood. The subset here: CD45RA+ positively selected. The receptor source for this set is a man aged 18 to 35 in good health.

This clone appeared a single time. The J gene is TRBJ2-6, the V gene TRBV10-3; D gene unclear. The CDR3 runs 16 residues. Per germline, CDR1 ENHRY and CDR2 SYGVKD. V dropped 0 bases and J dropped 2 bases, with 8 bases sitting between them. CDR3 amino acids: CAISESRQPGANVLTF. The CDR3 coding sequence is TGTGCCATCAGTGAGTCGCGGCAACCTGGGGCCAACGTCCTGACTTTC.

The chain couples TRBV10-3 to TRBJ2-5; 10 nucleotides align to TRBD2. From germline, CDR1 is ENHRY and CDR2 SYGVKD. There are 15 residues in the CDR3. The ends lost 8 bases at V and 1 base at J; junction bases unmatched: 7. The chain's CDR3 is CAISSSGGSQETQYF. CDR3 DNA: TGTGCCATCTCGAGTAGCGGGGGGTCCCAAGAGACCCAGTACTTC.

The chain joins TRBV5-4 to TRBJ2-3, with TRBD2 identical over 11 bases. Trimming removed 0 bases from V and 3 bases from J; junction bases left unmatched: 9. The germline gives CDR1 SGHNT, CDR2 YYREEE (reference sequence). The CDR3 sequence is 18 residues long. DNA of the CDR3: TGTGCCAGCAGCTTGGCCGGCGTAGCGGGGGGGCAGACAGATACGCAGTATTTT. This sequence encodes CASSLAGVAGGQTDTQYF.

This rearrangement joins TRBV7-2 to TRBJ2-1; the match to TRBD2 covers 7 bases. Germline trimming cut 5 bases from V and 4 bases from J; bases unmatched to any gene: 11. Germline V gives CDR1 SGHTA, CDR2 FQGNSA. This CDR3 spans 16 amino acids. The CDR3 DNA is TGTGCCAGCAGCAAACTACCCGGGACTACTTACAATGAGCAGTTCTTC. It specifies CASSKLPGTTYNEQFF.

This clone came up once. This chain links TRBV10-1 with TRBJ2-2, with no clear D. The CDR3 loop spans 11 amino acids. Germline-derived CDR1 and CDR2 are WNHNN and SYGVQD (reference sequence). V was clipped by 5 bases and J by 5 bases, with 3 bases between them. CDR3 nucleotides: TGCGCCAGCAGTCAAACCGGGGAGCTGTTTTTT. Its translation: CASSQTGELFF.

CDR3 DNA sequence: TGTGCCAGCAGCTTACAGGGTCTCGATCAGCCCCAGCATTTT. As protein: CASSLQGLDQPQHF. The chain uses TRBV11-2 and TRBJ1-5; tentative D call: TRBD1 (5 bases). This CDR3 is built from 14 residues. Trimming removed 2 bases from V and 5 bases from J, with 10 bases in between. The germline V gene encodes CDR1 SGHAT and CDR2 FQNNGV.

The J gene is TRBJ2-2, the V gene TRBV7-9; the D is unclear. The V and J ends lost 5 bases and 4 bases respectively, with 5 bases between them. This CDR3 spans 12 amino acids. In germline, CDR1 is SEHNR, CDR2 FQNEAQ (reference sequence). The CDR3 nucleotides read TGTGCCAGCAGCCAAAGCACCGGGGAGCTGTTTTTT. Translating it yields CASSQSTGELFF.

The chain carries TRBV4-2 and TRBJ2-3, with TRBD2 matching over 12 bases. Per germline, CDR1 LGHNA and CDR2 YNFKEQ. V lost 2 bases to trimming and J lost 3 bases; unmatched junction nucleotides: 6. The CDR3 is 17 residues long. CDR3 in amino acids: CASSQPGTSGLTDTQYF. Here the CDR3 DNA reads TGTGCCAGCAGCCAACCTGGGACTAGCGGGTTAACAGATACGCAGTATTTT.